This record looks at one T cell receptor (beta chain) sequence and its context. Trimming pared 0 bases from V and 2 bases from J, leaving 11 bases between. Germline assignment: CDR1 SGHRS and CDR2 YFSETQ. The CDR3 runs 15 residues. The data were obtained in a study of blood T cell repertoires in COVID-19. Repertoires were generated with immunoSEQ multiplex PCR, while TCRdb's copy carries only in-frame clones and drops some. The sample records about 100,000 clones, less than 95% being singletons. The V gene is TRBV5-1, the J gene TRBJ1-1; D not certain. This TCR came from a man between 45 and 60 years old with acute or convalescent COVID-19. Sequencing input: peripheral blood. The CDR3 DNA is TGCGCCAGCAGCTTGGAGTTCGGCGGAAACACTGAAGCTTTCTTT. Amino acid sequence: CASSLEFGGNTEAFF.